Below are 3 T cell receptor beta chains sequenced from a single sample in a study of spatial heterogeneity in lung cancer. The sample's time point: sample taken at primary tumor resection. TCRdb reanalysed the 5' RACE reads using MiXCR and keeps one entry per CDR3 protein. This repertoire shows 30,000 to 45,000 distinct CDR3 sequences, roughly 7.2% found once; its top ten account for 29%. The sequences come from PBMCs, collected at surgery. The source of these receptors is a female donor with early-stage non-small cell lung cancer.

This clonotype was seen a handful of times. CDR3 coding DNA: TGTGCCAGCAGCTTTAGGACTAGCGGGAGGGGGTACTCCTACGAGCAGTACTTC. It specifies CASSFRTSGRGYSYEQYF. V gene TRBV7-2 combines with J gene TRBJ2-7, with 15 bases matching TRBD2. Trimming removed 3 bases from V and 0 bases from J; junction bases left unmatched: 6. The CDR3 totals 18 residues. Germline V gene sequence: CDR1 SGHTA, CDR2 FQGNSA.

This clonotype came up a few times. The CDR3 region has the DNA TGTGCCAGCAGCTTACGGGCAGTTCAAGAGACCCAGTACTTC. It yields the protein CASSLRAVQETQYF. V and J are TRBV7-9 and TRBJ2-5, with no clear D. V dropped 2 bases and J dropped 2 bases, with 9 bases sitting between them. The germline gives CDR1 SEHNR, CDR2 FQNEAQ (reference sequence). CDR3 length: 14 residues.

The sample holds a few counts of this clonotype. The chain links TRBV7-9 to TRBJ2-5; TRBD2 agrees at 7 bases. The length of the CDR3 is 13 residues. Germline trimming cut 7 bases from V and 2 bases from J; bases unmatched to any gene: 4. Germline loops: CDR1 SEHNR, CDR2 FQNEAQ (reference sequence). CDR3 protein: CASTLGGQETQYF. The CDR3 region has the DNA TGTGCCAGCACCCTGGGGGGGCAAGAGACCCAGTACTTC.